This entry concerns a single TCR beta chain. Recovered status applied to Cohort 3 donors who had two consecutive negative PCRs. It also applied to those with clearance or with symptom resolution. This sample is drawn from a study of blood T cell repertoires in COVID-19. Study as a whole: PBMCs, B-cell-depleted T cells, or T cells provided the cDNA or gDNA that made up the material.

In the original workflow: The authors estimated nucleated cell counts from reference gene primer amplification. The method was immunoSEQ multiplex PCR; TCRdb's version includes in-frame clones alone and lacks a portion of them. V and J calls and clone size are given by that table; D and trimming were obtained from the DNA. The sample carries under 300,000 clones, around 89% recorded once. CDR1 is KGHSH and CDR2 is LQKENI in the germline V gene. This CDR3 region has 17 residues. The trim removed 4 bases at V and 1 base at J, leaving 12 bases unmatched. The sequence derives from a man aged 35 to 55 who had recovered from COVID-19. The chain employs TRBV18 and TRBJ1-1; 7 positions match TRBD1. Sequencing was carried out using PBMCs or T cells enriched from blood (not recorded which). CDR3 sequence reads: CASSRIKQGSPNTEAFF. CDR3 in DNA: TGTGCCAGCTCACGCATCAAACAGGGGAGTCCGAACACTGAAGCTTTCTTT.